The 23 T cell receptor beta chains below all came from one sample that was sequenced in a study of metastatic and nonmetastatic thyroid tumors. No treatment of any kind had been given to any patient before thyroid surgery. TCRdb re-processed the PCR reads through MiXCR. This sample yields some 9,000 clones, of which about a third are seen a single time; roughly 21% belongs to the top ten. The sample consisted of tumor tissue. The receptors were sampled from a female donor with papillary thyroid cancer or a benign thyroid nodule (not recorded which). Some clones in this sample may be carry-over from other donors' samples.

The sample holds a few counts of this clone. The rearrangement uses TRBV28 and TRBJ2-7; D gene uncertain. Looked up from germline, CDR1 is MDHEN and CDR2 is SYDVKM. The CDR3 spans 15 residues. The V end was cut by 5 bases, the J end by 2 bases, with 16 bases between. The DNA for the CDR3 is TGTGCCAGCAGTCCTGTCACACTCCCGCCCTACGAGCAGTACTTC. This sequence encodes CASSPVTLPPYEQYF. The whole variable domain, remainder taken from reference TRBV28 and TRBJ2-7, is DVKVTQSSRYLVKRTGEKVFLECVQDMDHENMFWYRQDPGLGLRLIYFSYDVKMKEKGDIPEGYSVSREKKERFSLILESASTNQTSMYLCASSPVTLPPYEQYFGPGTRLTVT.

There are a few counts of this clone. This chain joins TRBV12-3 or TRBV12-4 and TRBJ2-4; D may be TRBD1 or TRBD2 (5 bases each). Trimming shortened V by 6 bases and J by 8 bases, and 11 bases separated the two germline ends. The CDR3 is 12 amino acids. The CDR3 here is CASRGDRDIQYF. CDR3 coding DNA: TGTGCCAGCAGGGGGGATCGTGACATTCAGTACTTC.

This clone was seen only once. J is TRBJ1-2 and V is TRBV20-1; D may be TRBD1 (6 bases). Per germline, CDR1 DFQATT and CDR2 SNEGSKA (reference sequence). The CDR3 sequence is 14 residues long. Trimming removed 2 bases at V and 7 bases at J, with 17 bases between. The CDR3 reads CSARLGTSQGGYTF. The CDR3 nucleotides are TGCAGTGCTAGACTAGGGACATCACAAGGTGGCTACACCTTC.

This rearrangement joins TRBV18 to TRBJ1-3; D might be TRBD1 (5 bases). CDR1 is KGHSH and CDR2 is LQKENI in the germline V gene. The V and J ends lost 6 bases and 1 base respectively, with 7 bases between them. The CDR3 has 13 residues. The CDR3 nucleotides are TGTGCCAGCTCCGGGGGTTCTGGAAACACCATATATTTT. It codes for CASSGGSGNTIYF.

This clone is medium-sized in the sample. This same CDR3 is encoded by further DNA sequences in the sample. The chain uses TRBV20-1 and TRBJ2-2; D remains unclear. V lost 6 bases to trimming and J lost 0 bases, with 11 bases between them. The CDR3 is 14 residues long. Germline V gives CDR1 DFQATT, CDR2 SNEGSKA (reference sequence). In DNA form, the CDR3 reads TGCAGTGCCACTCCTAACTCGAACACCGGGGAGCTGTTTTTT. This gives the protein CSATPNSNTGELFF.

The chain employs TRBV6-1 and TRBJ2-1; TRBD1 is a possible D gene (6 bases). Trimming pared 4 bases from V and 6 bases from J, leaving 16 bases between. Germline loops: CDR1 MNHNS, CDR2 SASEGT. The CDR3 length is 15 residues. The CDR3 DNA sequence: TGTGCCAGCAGTGTAAGGGGGACCTGCCCCAATGAGCAGTTCTTC. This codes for CASSVRGTCPNEQFF.

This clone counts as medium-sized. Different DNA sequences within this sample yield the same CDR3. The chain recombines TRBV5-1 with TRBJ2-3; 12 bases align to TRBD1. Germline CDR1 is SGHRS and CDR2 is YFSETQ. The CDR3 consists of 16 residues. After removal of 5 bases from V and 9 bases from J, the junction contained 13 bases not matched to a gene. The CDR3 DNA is TGCGCCAGCAGTTATACGGGACAGGGGGCTGAAGGCACGCAGTATTTT. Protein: CASSYTGQGAEGTQYF.

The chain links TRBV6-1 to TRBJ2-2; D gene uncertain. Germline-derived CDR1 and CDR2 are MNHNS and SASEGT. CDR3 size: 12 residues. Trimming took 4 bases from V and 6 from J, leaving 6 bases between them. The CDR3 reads CASSGPPGELFF. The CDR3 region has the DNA TGTGCCAGCAGTGGGCCTCCCGGGGAGCTGTTTTTT.

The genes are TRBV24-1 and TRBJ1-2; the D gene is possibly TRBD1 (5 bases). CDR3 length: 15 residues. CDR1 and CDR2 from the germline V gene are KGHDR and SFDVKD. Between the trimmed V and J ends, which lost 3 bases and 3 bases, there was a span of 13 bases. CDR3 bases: TGTGCCACCAGTGATGCAGGGAGGAAGGACTATGGCTACACCTTC. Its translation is CATSDAGRKDYGYTF.

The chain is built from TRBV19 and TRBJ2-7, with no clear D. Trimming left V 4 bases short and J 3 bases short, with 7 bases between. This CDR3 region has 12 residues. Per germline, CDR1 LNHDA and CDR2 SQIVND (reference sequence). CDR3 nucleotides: TGTGCCAGTAGTAGGTCCGGCTACGAGCAGTACTTC. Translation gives CASSRSGYEQYF. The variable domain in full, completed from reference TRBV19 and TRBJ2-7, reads DGGITQSPKYLFRKEGQNVTLSCEQNLNHDAMYWYRQDPGQGLRLIYYSQIVNDFQKGDIAEGYSVSREKKESFPLTVTSAQKNPTAFYLCASSRSGYEQYFGPGTRLTVT.

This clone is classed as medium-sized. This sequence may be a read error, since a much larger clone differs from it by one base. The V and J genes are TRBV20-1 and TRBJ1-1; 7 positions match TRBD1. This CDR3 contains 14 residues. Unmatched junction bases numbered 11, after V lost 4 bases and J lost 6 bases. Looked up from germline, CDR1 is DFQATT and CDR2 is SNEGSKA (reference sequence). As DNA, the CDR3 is TGCAGTGCTACCCATCCACAGGGGCACGCTGAAGCTTTCTTT. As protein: CSATHPQGHAEAFF.

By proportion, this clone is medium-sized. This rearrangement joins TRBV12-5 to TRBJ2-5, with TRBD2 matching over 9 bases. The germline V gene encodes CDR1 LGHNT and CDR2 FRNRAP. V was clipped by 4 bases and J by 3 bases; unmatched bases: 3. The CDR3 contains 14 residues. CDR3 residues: CASGSGGGEETQYF. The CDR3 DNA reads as TGTGCTAGTGGTTCCGGCGGGGGGGAAGAGACCCAGTACTTC. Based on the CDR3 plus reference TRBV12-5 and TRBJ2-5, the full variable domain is DARVTQTPRHKVTEMGQEVTMRCQPILGHNTVFWYRQTMMQGLELLAYFRNRAPLDDSGMPKDRFSAEMPDATLATLKIQPSEPRDSAVYFCASGSGGGEETQYFGPGTRLLVL.

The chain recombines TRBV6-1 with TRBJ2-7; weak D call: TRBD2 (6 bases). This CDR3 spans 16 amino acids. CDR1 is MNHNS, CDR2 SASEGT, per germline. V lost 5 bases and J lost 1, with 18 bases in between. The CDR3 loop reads CASSRGPSGLSYEQYF. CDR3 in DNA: TGTGCCAGCAGTAGAGGTCCCTCAGGACTATCCTACGAGCAGTACTTC.

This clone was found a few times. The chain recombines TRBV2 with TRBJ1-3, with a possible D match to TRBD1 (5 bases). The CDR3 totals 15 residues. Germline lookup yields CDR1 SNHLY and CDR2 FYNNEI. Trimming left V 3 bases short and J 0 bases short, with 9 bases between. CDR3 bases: TGTGCCAGCAGTGACGAGGGGAGCTCTGGAAACACCATATATTTT. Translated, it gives CASSDEGSSGNTIYF. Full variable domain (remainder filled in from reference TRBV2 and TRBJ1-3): EPEVTQTPSHQVTQMGQEVILRCVPISNHLYFYWYRQILGQKVEFLVSFYNNEISEKSEIFDDQFSVERPDGSNFTLKIRSTKLEDSAMYFCASSDEGSSGNTIYFGEGSWLTVV.

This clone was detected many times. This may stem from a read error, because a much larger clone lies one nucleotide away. The CDR3 DNA follows: TGTGCCAGCAGTGAACCAGGGAACGGGGAGCTGTCTTTT. Amino acids: CASSEPGNGELSF. The rearrangement uses TRBV2 and TRBJ2-2; D may correspond to TRBD1 or TRBD2 (5 bases each). This CDR3 is 13 amino acids long. Germline V gene lookup returns CDR1 SNHLY and CDR2 FYNNEI.

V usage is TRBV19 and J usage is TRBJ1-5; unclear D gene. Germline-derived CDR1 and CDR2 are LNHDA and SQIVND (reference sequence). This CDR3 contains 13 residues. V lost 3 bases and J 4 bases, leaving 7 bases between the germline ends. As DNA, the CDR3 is TGTGCCAGTAGTATTTCGGCTAATCAGCCCCAGCATTTT. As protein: CASSISANQPQHF.

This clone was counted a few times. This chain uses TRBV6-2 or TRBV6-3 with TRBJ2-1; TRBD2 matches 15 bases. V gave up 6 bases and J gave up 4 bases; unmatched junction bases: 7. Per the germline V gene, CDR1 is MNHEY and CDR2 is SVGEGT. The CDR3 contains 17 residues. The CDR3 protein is CASRVGTSGGIYNEQFF. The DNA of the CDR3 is TGTGCCAGCAGGGTCGGGACTAGCGGGGGGATATACAATGAGCAGTTCTTC.

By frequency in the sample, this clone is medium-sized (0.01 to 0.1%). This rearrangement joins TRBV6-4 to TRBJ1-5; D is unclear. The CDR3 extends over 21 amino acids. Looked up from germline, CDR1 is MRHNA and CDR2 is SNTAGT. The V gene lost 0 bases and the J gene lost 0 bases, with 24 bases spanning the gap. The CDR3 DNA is TGTGCCAGCAGTGACTCGAAGATGATTTTACGCCATCCTTATAGCAATCAGCCCCAGCATTTT. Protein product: CASSDSKMILRHPYSNQPQHF.

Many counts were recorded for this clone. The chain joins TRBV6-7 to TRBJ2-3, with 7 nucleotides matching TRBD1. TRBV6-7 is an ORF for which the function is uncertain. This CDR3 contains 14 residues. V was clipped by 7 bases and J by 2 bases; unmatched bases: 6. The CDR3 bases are TGTGCCAGCATTCACGACAGGGTCACAGATACGCAGTATTTT. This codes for CASIHDRVTDTQYF.

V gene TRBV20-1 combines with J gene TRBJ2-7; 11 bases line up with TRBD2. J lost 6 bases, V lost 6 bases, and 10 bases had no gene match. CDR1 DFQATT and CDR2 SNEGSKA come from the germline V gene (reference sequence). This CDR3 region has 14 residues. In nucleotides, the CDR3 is TGCAGTGCACCGACTAGCGGGGCTGGGGGCGAGCAGTACTTC. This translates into CSAPTSGAGGEQYF.

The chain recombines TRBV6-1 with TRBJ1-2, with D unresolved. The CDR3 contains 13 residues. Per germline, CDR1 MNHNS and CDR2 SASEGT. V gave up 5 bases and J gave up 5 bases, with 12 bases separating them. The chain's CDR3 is CASSPSVMYGYTF. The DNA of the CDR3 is TGTGCCAGCAGTCCGAGTGTAATGTATGGCTACACCTTC.

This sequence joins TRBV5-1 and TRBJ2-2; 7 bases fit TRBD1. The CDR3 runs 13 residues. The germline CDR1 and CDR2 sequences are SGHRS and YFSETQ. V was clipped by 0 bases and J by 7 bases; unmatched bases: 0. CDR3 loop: CASSLGTGGELFF. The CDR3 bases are TGCGCCAGCAGCTTGGGGACAGGCGGGGAGCTGTTTTTT.

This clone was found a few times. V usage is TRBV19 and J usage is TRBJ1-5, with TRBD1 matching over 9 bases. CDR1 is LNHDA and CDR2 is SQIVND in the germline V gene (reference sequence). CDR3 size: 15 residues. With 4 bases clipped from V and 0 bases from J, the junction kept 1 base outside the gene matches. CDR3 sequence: CASSKGQGSNQPQHF. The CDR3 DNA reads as TGTGCCAGTAGTAAGGGACAGGGTAGCAATCAGCCCCAGCATTTT. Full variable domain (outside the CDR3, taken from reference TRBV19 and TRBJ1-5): DGGITQSPKYLFRKEGQNVTLSCEQNLNHDAMYWYRQDPGQGLRLIYYSQIVNDFQKGDIAEGYSVSREKKESFPLTVTSAQKNPTAFYLCASSKGQGSNQPQHFGDGTRLSIL.